This note documents a single T cell receptor (beta chain) sequence. As yet, its antigen is unknown. The data belong to a study of monozygotic twins with inflammatory bowel disease. Germline loops: CDR1 SGHDT, CDR2 YYEEEE. The CDR3 sequence is 16 residues long. Findings of the study overall: For IBD patients, clonotypes shared with others were fewer than for healthy twins, especially with disease activity.

TCRdb re-called the 5' RACE reads; every CDR3 protein appears as one record, without DNA. The sample totals 150,000 or so distinct CDR3 sequences. This chain uses TRBV5-6 with TRBJ1-4; TCRdb designates TRBD1, a call that cannot be tested without DNA. Specimen: blood. This clonotype was sampled from a human donor with ulcerative colitis or Crohn's disease, or a healthy co-twin of an affected twin (not recorded which). CDR3 amino acids: CASSPGTGRANEKLFF.